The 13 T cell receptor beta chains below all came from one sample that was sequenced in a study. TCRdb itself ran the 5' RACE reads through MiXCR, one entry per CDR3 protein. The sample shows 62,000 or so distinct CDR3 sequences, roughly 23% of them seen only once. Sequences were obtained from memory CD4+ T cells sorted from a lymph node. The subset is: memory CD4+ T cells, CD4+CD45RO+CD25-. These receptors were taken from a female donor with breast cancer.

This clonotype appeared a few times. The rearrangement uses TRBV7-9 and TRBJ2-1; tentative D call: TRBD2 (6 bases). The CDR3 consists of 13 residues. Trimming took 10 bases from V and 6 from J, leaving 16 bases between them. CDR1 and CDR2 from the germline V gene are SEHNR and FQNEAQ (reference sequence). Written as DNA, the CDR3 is TGTGCCATCGATTGGGGCGGGACCAATGAGCAGTTCTTC. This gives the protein CAIDWGGTNEQFF.

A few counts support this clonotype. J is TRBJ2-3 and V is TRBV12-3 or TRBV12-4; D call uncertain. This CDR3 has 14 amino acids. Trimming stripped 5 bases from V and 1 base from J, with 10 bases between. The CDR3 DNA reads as TGTGCCAGCAGTCCAAACCTCGGCACAGATACGCAGTATTTT. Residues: CASSPNLGTDTQYF.

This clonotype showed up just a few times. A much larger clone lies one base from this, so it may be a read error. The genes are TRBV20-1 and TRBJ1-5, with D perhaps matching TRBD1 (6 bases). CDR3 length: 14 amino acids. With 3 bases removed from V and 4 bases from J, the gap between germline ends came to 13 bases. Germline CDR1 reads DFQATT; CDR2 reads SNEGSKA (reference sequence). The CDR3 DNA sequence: TGCAGTGCTAGCGGCAGGGGTAGAAATCAGCCCCAGCATTTT. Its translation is CSASGRGRNQPQHF.

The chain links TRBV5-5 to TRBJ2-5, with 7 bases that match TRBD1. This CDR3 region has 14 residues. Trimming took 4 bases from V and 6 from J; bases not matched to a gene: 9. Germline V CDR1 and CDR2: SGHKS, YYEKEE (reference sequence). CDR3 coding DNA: TGTGCCAGCAGCCGCGGACAGGCGCAAAAGACCCAGTACTTC. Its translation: CASSRGQAQKTQYF.

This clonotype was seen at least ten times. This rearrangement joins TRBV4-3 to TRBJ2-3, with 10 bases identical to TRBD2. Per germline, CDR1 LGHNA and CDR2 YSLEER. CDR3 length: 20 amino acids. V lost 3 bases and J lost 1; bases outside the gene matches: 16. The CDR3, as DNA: TGCGCCAGCAGCCACACCCCCCCTAGCGGGGGATTATCGGGCACAGATACGCAGTATTTT. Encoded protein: CASSHTPPSGGLSGTDTQYF.

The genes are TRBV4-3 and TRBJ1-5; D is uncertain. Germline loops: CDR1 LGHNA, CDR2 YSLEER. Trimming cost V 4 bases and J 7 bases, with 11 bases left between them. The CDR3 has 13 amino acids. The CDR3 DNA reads TGCGCCAGCAGCCCAGATTATAACCAGCCCCAGCATTTT. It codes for CASSPDYNQPQHF.

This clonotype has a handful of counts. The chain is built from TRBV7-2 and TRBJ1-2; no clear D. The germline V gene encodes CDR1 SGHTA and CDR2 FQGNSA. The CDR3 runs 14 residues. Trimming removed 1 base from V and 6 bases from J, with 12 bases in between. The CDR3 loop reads CASSLVWAIHGYTF. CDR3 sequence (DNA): TGTGCCAGCAGCTTAGTGTGGGCAATTCATGGCTACACCTTC. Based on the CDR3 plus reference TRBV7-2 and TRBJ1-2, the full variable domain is GAGVSQSPSNKVTEKGKDVELRCDPISGHTALYWYRQSLGQGLEFLIYFQGNSAPDKSGLPSDRFSAERTGGSVSTLTIQRTQQEDSAVYLCASSLVWAIHGYTFGSGTRLTVV.

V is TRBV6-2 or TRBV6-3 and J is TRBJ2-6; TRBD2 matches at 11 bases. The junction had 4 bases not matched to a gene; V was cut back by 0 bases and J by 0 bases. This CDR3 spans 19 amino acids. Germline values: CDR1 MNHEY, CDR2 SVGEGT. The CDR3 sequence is CASSYSTSGAFSGANVLTF. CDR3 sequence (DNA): TGTGCCAGCAGTTACTCGACTAGCGGGGCGTTCTCTGGGGCCAACGTCCTGACTTTC.

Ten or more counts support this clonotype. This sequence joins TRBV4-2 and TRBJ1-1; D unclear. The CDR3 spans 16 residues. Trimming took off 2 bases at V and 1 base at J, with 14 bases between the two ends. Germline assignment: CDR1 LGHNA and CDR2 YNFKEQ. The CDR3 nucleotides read TGTGCCAGCAGCCAATGGAAGGGTCAGGAGAACACTGAAGCTTTCTTT. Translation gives CASSQWKGQENTEAFF.

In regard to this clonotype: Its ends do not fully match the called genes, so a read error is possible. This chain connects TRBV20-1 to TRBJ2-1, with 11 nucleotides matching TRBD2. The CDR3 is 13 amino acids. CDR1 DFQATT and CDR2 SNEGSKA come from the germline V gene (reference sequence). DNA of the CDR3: TGCAGTGCTAGAGGACTAGCGGGAAATGAGCAGTCCTTC. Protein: CSARGLAGNEQSF.

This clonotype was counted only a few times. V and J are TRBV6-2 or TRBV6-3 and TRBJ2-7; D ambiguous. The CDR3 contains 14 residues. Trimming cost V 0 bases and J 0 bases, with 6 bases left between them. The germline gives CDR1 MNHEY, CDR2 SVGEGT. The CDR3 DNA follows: TGTGCCAGCAGTTACTCATGGAGCTCCTACGAGCAGTACTTC. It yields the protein CASSYSWSSYEQYF.

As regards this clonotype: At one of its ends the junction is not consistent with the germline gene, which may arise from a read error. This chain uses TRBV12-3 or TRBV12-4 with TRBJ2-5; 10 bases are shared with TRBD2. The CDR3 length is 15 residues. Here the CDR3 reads CVSRDGLAVQETQYF. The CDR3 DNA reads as TGTGTCAGCAGGGACGGACTAGCGGTCCAAGAGACCCAGTACTTC.

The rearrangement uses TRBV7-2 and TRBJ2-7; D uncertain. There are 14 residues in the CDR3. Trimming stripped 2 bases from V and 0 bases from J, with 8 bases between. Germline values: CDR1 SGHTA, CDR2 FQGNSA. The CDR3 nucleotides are TGTGCCAGCAGCTTATATCAGAGCTCCTACGAGCAGTACTTC. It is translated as CASSLYQSSYEQYF.